Below, 28 T cell receptor beta chains from the same sample are listed, as sequenced in a study of blood T cell repertoires in COVID-19. Some clones are missing from TCRdb's copy, which holds only in-frame ones; the method was immunoSEQ multiplex PCR. The sample yields a few hundred thousand clones, about four fifths seen once. The sequenced sample consisted of peripheral blood. These receptors came from a woman under 30 with acute or convalescent COVID-19.

The chain has TRBV20-1 and TRBJ2-3, with 7 bases aligning to TRBD2. CDR1 and CDR2 from the germline V gene are DFQATT and SNEGSKA (reference sequence). V was pared by 6 bases and J by 7 bases, with 4 bases of the junction left unmatched. CDR3 length: 11 residues. The CDR3: CSARLANTQYF. CDR3 nucleotides: TGCAGTGCCAGACTAGCAAATACGCAGTATTTT.

This clone was observed a few times. The V and J genes are TRBV29-1 and TRBJ1-2, with TRBD1 as a possible D gene (5 bases). Germline CDR1 and CDR2: SQVTM and ANQGSEA. There are 15 residues in the CDR3. With 0 bases removed from V and 4 bases from J, the gap between germline ends came to 15 bases. The CDR3 here is CSVEESRADRYGYTF. The CDR3 DNA sequence: TGCAGCGTTGAAGAGTCCAGGGCCGATCGCTATGGCTACACCTTC.

The table lists this clone with a few counts. The J gene is TRBJ2-3, the V gene TRBV7-6; tentative D call: TRBD2 (6 bases). The CDR3 length is 15 residues. Germline V gene data show CDR1 as SGHVS and CDR2 as FNYEAQ. Trimming left V 5 bases short and J 5 bases short, with 17 bases between. CDR3 protein: CASSPLGGTRDTQYF. The CDR3 DNA sequence: TGTGCCAGCAGCCCCCTTGGCGGGACCAGAGATACGCAGTATTTT. The complete variable domain, with remaining parts taken from reference TRBV7-6 and TRBJ2-3, reads GAGVSQSPRYKVTKRGQDVALRCDPISGHVSLYWYRQALGQGPEFLTYFNYEAQQDKSGLPNDRFSAERPEGSISTLTIQRTEQRDSAMYRCASSPLGGTRDTQYFGPGTRLTVL.

The V and J genes are TRBV7-9 and TRBJ1-2; a weak D match, TRBD1 (6 bases). This CDR3 is built from 14 residues. Germline lookup yields CDR1 SEHNR and CDR2 FQNEAQ (reference sequence). The germline V and J ends were trimmed by 1 base and 5 bases, with 11 bases remaining between them. The CDR3 coding sequence is TGTGCCAGCAGCTTAGATCAGGGGAGTTATGGCTACACCTTC. Its protein is CASSLDQGSYGYTF.

The rearrangement joins TRBV2 to TRBJ2-1; 9 bases map to TRBD1. Germline CDR1 SNHLY, CDR2 FYNNEI. The CDR3 spans 13 residues. The junction had 5 bases not matched to a gene; V was cut back by 7 bases and J by 7 bases. The CDR3, as DNA: TGTGCCAGCACACAGGGGGCGCGGAATGAGCAGTTCTTC. This sequence encodes CASTQGARNEQFF.

This clone was seen only once. The V gene is TRBV9, the J gene TRBJ2-7; 11 positions agree with TRBD2. Losses at the gene ends were 3 bases for V and 12 bases for J; bases not matched to a gene: 14. CDR3 length: 15 residues. Germline V gives CDR1 SGDLS, CDR2 YYNGEE. This CDR3 is CASSAGASGRHELYF. CDR3 in DNA: TGTGCCAGCAGCGCCGGGGCTAGCGGGAGGCACGAGTTGTACTTC.

Notes on this clone: The identical CDR3 is also encoded by other nucleotide sequences in the sample. The rearrangement links TRBV7-2 to TRBJ1-1; no definite D call. Germline values: CDR1 SGHTA, CDR2 FQGNSA. V lost 1 base and J 0 bases, leaving 9 bases between the germline ends. The CDR3 runs to 15 residues. CDR3 nucleotides: TGTGCCAGCAGCTTAGGAGCCGGGGTGAACACTGAAGCTTTCTTT. It encodes CASSLGAGVNTEAFF.

V usage is TRBV3-1 (or the pseudogene TRBV3-2) and J usage is TRBJ1-1; D call uncertain. Deletions cut 0 bases from V and 8 bases from J, with 10 bases between. The length of the CDR3 is 13 residues. Germline V CDR1 and CDR2: LGHDT, YNNKEL (reference sequence). CDR3 in DNA: TGTGCCAGCAGCCAAGATAAGTCGGAGGAAGCTTTCTTT. Amino acids: CASSQDKSEEAFF.

The chain employs TRBV28 and TRBJ1-1; D possibly corresponds to TRBD1 (5 bases). Germline assignment: CDR1 MDHEN and CDR2 SYDVKM. The CDR3 extends over 13 amino acids. V lost 6 bases and J lost 1, with 9 bases in between. The CDR3 sequence is CASRATGNTEAFF. The DNA for the CDR3 is TGTGCCAGCAGAGCAACAGGGAACACTGAAGCTTTCTTT.

V gene TRBV5-1 combines with J gene TRBJ1-4; no clear D. Germline V CDR1 and CDR2: SGHRS, YFSETQ. The CDR3 is 15 amino acids. The germline V and J ends were trimmed by 0 bases and 0 bases, with 6 bases remaining between them. CDR3 DNA sequence: TGCGCCAGCAGCTTGGGTTCCTCAACTAATGAAAAACTGTTTTTT. Its protein is CASSLGSSTNEKLFF.

The chain links TRBV10-2 to TRBJ2-3, with D maybe TRBD1 (5 bases). Germline CDR1 is WSHSY and CDR2 is SAAADI. The CDR3 has 15 residues. V lost 7 bases and J 0 bases, leaving 14 bases between the germline ends. CDR3 DNA: TGCGCCAGCAACGGGCTTGGGGCCAGCACAGATACGCAGTATTTT. Translated: CASNGLGASTDTQYF.

With regard to this clone: The junction shows a germline mismatch at one end, possibly a read error. The rearrangement joins TRBV5-1 to TRBJ1-1; D gene uncertain. There are 15 residues in the CDR3. CDR1 is SGHRS, CDR2 YFSETQ, per germline. The CDR3 sequence is CASSLFPGGDTKAFF. The CDR3 nucleotides are TGCGCCAGCAGCTTGTTCCCGGGAGGAGACACTAAAGCTTTCTTT.

As to this clone: Distinct nucleotide sequences in the sample also encode this CDR3. This CDR3 is CASSPGQGASYEQYF. As DNA, the CDR3 is TGCGCCAGCAGTCCCGGGCAGGGGGCTTCCTACGAGCAGTACTTC. The chain combines TRBV4-3 with TRBJ2-7, with 8 bases matching TRBD1. This CDR3 is 15 amino acids long. Germline V gene lookup returns CDR1 LGHNA and CDR2 YSLEER. J gave up 1 base and V 6 bases, and 8 bases lay outside the gene matches.

CDR3 nucleotides: TGTGCCAGCAGCTTGGTAGGGGCGGGCAGGGGGCGGACCCAGTACTTC. Amino acid sequence: CASSLVGAGRGRTQYF. V gene TRBV5-6 combines with J gene TRBJ2-5, with 8 bases matching TRBD1. CDR1 SGHDT and CDR2 YYEEEE come from the germline V gene. V lost 0 bases to trimming and J lost 7 bases; unmatched junction nucleotides: 11. This CDR3 has 16 residues.

The genes are TRBV2 and TRBJ1-5; D is unclear. V gave up 0 bases and J gave up 3 bases, with 6 bases separating them. The CDR3 extends over 14 amino acids. Germline V CDR1 and CDR2: SNHLY, FYNNEI. CDR3 sequence (DNA): TGTGCCAGCAGTGAAGCTTATAACAATCAGCCCCAGCATTTT. Its translation: CASSEAYNNQPQHF.

The chain couples TRBV27 to TRBJ1-2, with a tentative D call TRBD1 (5 bases). The V and J ends lost 0 bases and 4 bases respectively, with 15 bases between them. Germline V gene data show CDR1 as MNHEY and CDR2 as SMNVEV (reference sequence). The CDR3 consists of 16 residues. CDR3 loop: CASSLSGASGIYGYTF. CDR3 coding DNA: TGTGCCAGCAGTTTATCAGGGGCGTCAGGGATCTATGGCTACACCTTC.

The CDR3 bases are TGTGCCAGCAGCCCTATGACTAGCAGGCCTGCGCAGTATTTT. Protein: CASSPMTSRPAQYF. This sequence joins TRBV7-9 and TRBJ2-3, with 7 bases fitting TRBD2. Germline V lookup: CDR1 SEHNR, CDR2 FQNEAQ (reference sequence). J was trimmed by 10 bases and V by 5 bases; bases with no gene match: 12. This CDR3 spans 14 amino acids.

This clone has just a few counts. The chain links TRBV19 to TRBJ1-2, with D tentatively TRBD1 (6 bases). The length of the CDR3 is 13 residues. The germline CDR1 and CDR2 sequences are LNHDA and SQIVND (reference sequence). V was cut by 9 bases and J by 8 bases, with 19 bases left in between. DNA for the CDR3: TGTGCCAGGCTGGGCAGGGGAATACGCGGCTACACCTTC. Its protein is CARLGRGIRGYTF.

The chain's CDR3 is CASSYGRTGTTDTQYF. In DNA, the CDR3 is TGTGCCAGCAGTTACGGTCGGACAGGAACCACAGATACGCAGTATTTT. This sequence joins TRBV6-5 and TRBJ2-3; TRBD1 agrees at 7 bases. Germline CDR1 MNHEY, CDR2 SVGAGI. The CDR3 extends over 16 amino acids. After removal of 2 bases from V and 2 bases from J, the junction contained 7 bases not matched to a gene.

This rearrangement joins TRBV6-5 to TRBJ1-1; D ambiguous. V was trimmed by 6 bases and J by 0 bases, leaving 11 bases between them. Germline CDR1 reads MNHEY; CDR2 reads SVGAGI. The CDR3 runs 14 residues. The CDR3 bases are TGTGCCAGCAGGCAAGGACTTCTGAACACTGAAGCTTTCTTT. Translated, it gives CASRQGLLNTEAFF.

The sample holds a few counts of this clone. This sequence joins TRBV4-3 and TRBJ1-1, with 7 bases identical to TRBD1. V was pared by 1 base and J by 3 bases, with 5 bases of the junction left unmatched. Germline V gene data show CDR1 as LGHNA and CDR2 as YSLEER. CDR3 size: 15 residues. The CDR3 bases are TGCGCCAGCAGCCAAGGTCAGCAGGGGGACACTGAAGCTTTCTTT. The encoded protein is CASSQGQQGDTEAFF.

This clone has more than one count but fewer than ten. V usage is TRBV25-1 and J usage is TRBJ1-4; D is unresolved. The germline V gene encodes CDR1 MGHDK and CDR2 SYGVNS. The length of the CDR3 is 14 residues. V dropped 1 base and J dropped 2 bases, with 5 bases sitting between them. The CDR3 DNA follows: TGTGCCAGCAGTGAATCAGCGACTAATGAAAAACTGTTTTTT. This codes for CASSESATNEKLFF.

This chain joins TRBV6-5 and TRBJ1-6; D possibly corresponds to TRBD1 (5 bases). V was pared by 7 bases and J by 8 bases, with 9 bases between. The CDR3 sequence is 12 residues long. Germline values: CDR1 MNHEY, CDR2 SVGAGI. The CDR3 region is CASKGQYSPLHF. CDR3 bases: TGTGCCAGCAAGGGGCAATATTCACCCCTCCACTTT.

The chain is built from TRBV9 and TRBJ2-7; D is possibly TRBD2 (6 bases). V lost 2 bases to trimming and J lost 12 bases, with 18 bases between them. CDR3 size: 13 residues. Germline V gene data show CDR1 as SGDLS and CDR2 as YYNGEE. Here the CDR3 DNA reads TGTGCCAGCAGCGTGCTACTGGAGGGCCCCAGGTACTTC. Encoded protein: CASSVLLEGPRYF.

This chain uses TRBV19 with TRBJ2-1; 10 nucleotides line up with TRBD2. Germline V gene lookup returns CDR1 LNHDA and CDR2 SQIVND (reference sequence). This CDR3 comprises 14 residues. V trimming: 8 bases; J trimming: 2 bases; junction bases outside the gene matches: 3. In DNA, the CDR3 is TGTGCCAGTCCCGGACTAGCGGCCTACAATGAGCAGTTCTTC. Protein sequence: CASPGLAAYNEQFF. Drawing the rest from reference TRBV19 and TRBJ2-1, the complete variable domain is DGGITQSPKYLFRKEGQNVTLSCEQNLNHDAMYWYRQDPGQGLRLIYYSQIVNDFQKGDIAEGYSVSREKKESFPLTVTSAQKNPTAFYLCASPGLAAYNEQFFGPGTRLTVL.

The chain joins TRBV30 to TRBJ1-4; D call uncertain. Germline V gene lookup returns CDR1 GTSNPN and CDR2 SVGIG (reference sequence). The CDR3 totals 14 residues. Trimming took 5 bases from V and 3 from J, leaving 13 bases between them. The CDR3 DNA reads as TGTGCCTGGGGAGGAGGGCCCCCTAATGAAAAACTGTTTTTT. It yields the protein CAWGGGPPNEKLFF.

This clone appeared a few times. The rearrangement uses TRBV6-5 and TRBJ2-7, with 10 bases identical to TRBD1. The J segment lost 6 bases and the V segment lost 7 bases, leaving 12 bases of the junction unmatched. In germline, CDR1 is MNHEY, CDR2 SVGAGI. The length of the CDR3 is 15 residues. The CDR3 region is CASIPGWDRGGEQYF. In nucleotides, the CDR3 is TGTGCCAGCATCCCCGGATGGGACAGGGGTGGCGAGCAGTACTTC.

This chain joins TRBV24-1 and TRBJ2-1; 13 nucleotides match TRBD2. Germline lookup yields CDR1 KGHDR and CDR2 SFDVKD. This CDR3 is built from 17 residues. The trim removed 4 bases at V and 8 bases at J, leaving 10 bases unmatched. CDR3 sequence reads: CATSDFGTSGRVHEQFF. CDR3 in DNA: TGTGCCACCAGTGACTTTGGTACTAGCGGGAGGGTTCATGAGCAGTTCTTC.